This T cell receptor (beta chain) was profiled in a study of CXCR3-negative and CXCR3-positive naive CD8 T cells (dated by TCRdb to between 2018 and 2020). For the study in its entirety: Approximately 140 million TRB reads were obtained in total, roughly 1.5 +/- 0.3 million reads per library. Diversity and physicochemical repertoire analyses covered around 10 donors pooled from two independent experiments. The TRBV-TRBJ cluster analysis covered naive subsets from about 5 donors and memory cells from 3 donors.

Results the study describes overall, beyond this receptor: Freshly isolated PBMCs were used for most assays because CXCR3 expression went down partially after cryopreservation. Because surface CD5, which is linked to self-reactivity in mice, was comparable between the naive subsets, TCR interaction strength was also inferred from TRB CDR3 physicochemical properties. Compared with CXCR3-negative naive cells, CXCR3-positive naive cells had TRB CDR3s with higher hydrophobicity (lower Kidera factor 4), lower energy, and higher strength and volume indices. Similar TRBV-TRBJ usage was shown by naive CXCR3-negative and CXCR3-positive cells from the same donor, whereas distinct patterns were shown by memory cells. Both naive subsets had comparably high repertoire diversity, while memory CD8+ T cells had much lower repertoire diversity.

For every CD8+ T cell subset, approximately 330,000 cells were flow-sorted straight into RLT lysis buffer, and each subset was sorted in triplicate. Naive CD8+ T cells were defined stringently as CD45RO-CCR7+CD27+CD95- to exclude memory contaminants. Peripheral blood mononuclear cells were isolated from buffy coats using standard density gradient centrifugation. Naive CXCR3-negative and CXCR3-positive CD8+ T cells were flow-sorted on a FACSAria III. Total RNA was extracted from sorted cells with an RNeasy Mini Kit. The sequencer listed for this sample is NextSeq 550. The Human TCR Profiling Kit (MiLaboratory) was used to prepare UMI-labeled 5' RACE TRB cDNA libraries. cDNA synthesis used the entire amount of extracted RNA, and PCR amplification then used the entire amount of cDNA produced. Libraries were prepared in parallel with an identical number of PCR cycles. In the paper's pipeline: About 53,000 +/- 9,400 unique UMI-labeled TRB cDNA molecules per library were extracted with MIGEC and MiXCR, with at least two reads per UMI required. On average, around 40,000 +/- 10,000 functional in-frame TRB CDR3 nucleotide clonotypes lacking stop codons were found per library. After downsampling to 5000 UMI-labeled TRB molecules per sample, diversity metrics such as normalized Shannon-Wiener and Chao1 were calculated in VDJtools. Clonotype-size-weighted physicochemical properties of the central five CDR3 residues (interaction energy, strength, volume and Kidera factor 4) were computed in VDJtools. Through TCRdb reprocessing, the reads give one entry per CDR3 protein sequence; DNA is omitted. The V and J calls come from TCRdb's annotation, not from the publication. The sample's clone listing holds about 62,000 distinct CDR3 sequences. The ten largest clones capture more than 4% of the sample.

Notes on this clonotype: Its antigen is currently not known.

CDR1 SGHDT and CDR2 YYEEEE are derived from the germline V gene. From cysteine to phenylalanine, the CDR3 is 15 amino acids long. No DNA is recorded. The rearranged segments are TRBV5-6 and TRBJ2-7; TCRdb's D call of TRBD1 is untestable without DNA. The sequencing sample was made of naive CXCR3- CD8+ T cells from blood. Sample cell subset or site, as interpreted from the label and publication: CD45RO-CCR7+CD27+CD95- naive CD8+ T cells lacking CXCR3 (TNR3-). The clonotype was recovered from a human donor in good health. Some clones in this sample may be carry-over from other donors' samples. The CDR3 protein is CASSQTGFEAYEQYF.